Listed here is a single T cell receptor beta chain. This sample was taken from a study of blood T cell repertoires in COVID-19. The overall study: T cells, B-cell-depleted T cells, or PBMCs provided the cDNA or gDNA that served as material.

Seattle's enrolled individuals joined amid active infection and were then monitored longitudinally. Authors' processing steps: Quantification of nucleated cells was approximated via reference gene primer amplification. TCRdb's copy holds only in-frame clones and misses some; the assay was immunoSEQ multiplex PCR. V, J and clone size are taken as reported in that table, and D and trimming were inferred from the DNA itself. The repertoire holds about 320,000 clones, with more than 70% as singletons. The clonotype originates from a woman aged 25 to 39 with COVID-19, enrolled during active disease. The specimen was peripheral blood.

In nucleotides, the CDR3 is TGTGCCAGCTCACCACCGCGGAGGGAGTTTCAAGAGACCCAGTACTTC. Its translation is CASSPPRREFQETQYF. The V call is TRBV18, the J call TRBJ2-5, with D possibly TRBD2 on 6 matching bases. The V gene's germline CDR1 is KGHSH and CDR2 LQKENI. Trimming shortened V by 0 bases and J by 2 bases, and 13 bases separated the two germline ends. The CDR3 is 16 residues long.